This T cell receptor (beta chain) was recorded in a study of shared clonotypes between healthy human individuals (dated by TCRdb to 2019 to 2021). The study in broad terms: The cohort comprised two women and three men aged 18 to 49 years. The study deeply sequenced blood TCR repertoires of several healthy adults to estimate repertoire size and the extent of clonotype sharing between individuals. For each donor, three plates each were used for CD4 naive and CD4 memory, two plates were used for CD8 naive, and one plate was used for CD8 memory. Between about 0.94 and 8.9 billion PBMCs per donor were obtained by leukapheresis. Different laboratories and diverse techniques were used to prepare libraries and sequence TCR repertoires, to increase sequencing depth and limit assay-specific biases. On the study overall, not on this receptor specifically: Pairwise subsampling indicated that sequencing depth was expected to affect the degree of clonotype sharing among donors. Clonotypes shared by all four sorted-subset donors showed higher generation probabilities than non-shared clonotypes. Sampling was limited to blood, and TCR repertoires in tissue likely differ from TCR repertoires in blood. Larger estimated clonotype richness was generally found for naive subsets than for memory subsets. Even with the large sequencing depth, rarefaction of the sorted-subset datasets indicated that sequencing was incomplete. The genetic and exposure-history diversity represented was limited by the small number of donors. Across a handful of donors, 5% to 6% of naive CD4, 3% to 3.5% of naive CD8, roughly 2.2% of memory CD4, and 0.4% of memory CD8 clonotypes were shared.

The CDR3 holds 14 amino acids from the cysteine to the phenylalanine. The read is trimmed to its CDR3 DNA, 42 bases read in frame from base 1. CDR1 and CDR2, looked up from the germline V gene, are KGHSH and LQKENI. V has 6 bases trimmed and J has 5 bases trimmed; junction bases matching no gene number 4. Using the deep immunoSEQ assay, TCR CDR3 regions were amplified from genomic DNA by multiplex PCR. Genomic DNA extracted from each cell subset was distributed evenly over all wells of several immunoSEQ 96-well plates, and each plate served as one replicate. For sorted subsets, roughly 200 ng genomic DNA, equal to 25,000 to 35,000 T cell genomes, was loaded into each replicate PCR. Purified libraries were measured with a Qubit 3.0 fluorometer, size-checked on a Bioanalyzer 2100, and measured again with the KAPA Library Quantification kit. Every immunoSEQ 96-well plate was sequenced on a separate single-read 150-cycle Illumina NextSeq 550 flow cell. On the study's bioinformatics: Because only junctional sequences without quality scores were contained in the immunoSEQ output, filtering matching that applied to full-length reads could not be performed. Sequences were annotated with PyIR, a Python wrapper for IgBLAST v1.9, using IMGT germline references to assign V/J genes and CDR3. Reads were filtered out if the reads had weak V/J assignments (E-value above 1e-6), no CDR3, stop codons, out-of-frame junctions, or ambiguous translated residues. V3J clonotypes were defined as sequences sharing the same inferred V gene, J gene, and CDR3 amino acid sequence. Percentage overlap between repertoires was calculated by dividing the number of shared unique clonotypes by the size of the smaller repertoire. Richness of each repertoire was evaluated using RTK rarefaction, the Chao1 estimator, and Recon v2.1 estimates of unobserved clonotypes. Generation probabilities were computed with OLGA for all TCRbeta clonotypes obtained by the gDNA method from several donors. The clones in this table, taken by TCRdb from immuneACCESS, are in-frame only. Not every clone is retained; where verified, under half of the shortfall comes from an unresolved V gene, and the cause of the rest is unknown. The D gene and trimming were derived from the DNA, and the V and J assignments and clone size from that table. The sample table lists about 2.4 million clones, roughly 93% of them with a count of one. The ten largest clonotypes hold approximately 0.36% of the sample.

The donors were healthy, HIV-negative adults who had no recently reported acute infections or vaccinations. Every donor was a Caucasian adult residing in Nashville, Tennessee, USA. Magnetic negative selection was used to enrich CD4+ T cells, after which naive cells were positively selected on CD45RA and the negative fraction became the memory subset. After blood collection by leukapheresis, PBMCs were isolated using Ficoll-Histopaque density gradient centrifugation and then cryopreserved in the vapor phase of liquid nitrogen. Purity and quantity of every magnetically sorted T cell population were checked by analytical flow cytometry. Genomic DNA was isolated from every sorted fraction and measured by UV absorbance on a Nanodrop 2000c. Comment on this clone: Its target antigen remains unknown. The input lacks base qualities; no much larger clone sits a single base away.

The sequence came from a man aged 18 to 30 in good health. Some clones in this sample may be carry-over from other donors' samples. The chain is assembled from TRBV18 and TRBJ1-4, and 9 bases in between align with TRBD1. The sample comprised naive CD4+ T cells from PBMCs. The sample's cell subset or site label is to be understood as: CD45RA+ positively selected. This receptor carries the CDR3 CASSQGQGNEKLFF. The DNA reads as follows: TGTGCCAGCTCTCAGGGACAGGGAAATGAAAAACTGTTTTTT.